Below, 23 T cell receptor beta chains from the same sample are listed, as sequenced in a study of blood T cells in healthy people across ages. Using a J-beta primer mix together with a sample-barcoded 5' primer, a second PCR was run for about 6 to 12 cycles. TCRdb reprocessed the 5' RACE reads via MiXCR and lists one record per CDR3 protein. Counted here are 1.4 million to 1.5 million distinct CDR3 sequences, roughly 40% occurring once; the ten biggest clones make up roughly 7.9%. Specimen: blood. All receptors come from a woman aged 18-29 years in good health.

The V gene is TRBV3-1, the J gene TRBJ2-1; 10 nucleotides agree with TRBD2. This CDR3 has 17 residues. Losses at the gene ends were 2 bases for V and 4 bases for J; bases not matched to a gene: 8. Germline CDR1 reads LGHDT; CDR2 reads YNNKEL (reference sequence). The CDR3 here is CASSQKTPSGGYNEQFF. The CDR3 DNA follows: TGTGCCAGCAGCCAAAAGACCCCTAGCGGGGGATACAATGAGCAGTTCTTC.

This clonotype has more than one count but fewer than ten. The V call is TRBV6-1, the J call TRBJ1-2; perhaps TRBD1 as D (6 bases). The CDR3 runs 17 residues. V lost 6 bases, J lost 0 bases, and 20 bases lay in between. Germline V gene lookup returns CDR1 MNHNS and CDR2 SASEGT. For the CDR3, the DNA is TGTGCCAGCAGCAAAAAAGTTGCAGGGACAACTAACTATGGCTACACCTTC. It translates to CASSKKVAGTTNYGYTF.

To note about this clonotype: A much larger clonotype is one base distant, so this may be a read error. The chain uses TRBV4-1 and TRBJ2-4, with D maybe TRBD2 (6 bases). This CDR3 is 15 amino acids long. The germline gives CDR1 MGHRA, CDR2 YSYEKL. The CDR3 region has the DNA TGCGTCAGCAGCGTCCGACTAGTAGCCAAAAACATTCAGTACTTC. Translating it yields CVSSVRLVAKNIQYF.

This chain links TRBV12-3 or TRBV12-4 with TRBJ2-5; D gene uncertain. There are 11 residues in the CDR3. Deletions cut 8 bases from V and 4 bases from J, with 8 bases between. This chain's CDR3 is CASLKGETQYF. The CDR3 DNA follows: TGTGCCAGCTTGAAAGGAGAGACCCAGTACTTC.

V and J are TRBV30 and TRBJ2-2; a weak D match, TRBD1 (6 bases). The length of the CDR3 is 12 residues. Per the germline V gene, CDR1 is GTSNPN and CDR2 is SVGIG (reference sequence). Trimming shortened V by 3 bases and J by 7 bases, and 9 bases separated the two germline ends. The CDR3 sequence: CAWSLGGGELFF. The CDR3 region has the DNA TGTGCCTGGAGCTTAGGGGGCGGGGAGCTGTTTTTT.

The rearrangement joins TRBV4-1 to TRBJ1-6; 7 nucleotides line up with TRBD1. The V gene end was trimmed by 4 bases and the J gene end by 8 bases; junction bases not matched to a gene: 11. Germline values: CDR1 MGHRA, CDR2 YSYEKL. CDR3 length: 16 residues. CDR3 sequence: CASSRTGDERDSPLHF. DNA for the CDR3: TGCGCCAGCAGCCGAACAGGGGACGAGCGCGATTCACCCCTCCACTTT.

The DNA of the CDR3 is TGTGCCAGCAGCCAAGATTCCGGGATCACAGATACGCAGTATTTT. Translated: CASSQDSGITDTQYF. The gene calls are TRBV3-1 and TRBJ2-3, with D perhaps matching TRBD2 (5 bases). Trimming cost V 0 bases and J 2 bases, with 9 bases left between them. The V gene's germline CDR1 is LGHDT and CDR2 YNNKEL (reference sequence). This CDR3 spans 15 amino acids.

V usage is TRBV30 and J usage is TRBJ1-6; D is undetermined. V was trimmed by 5 bases and J by 8 bases, leaving 10 bases between them. Looked up from germline, CDR1 is GTSNPN and CDR2 is SVGIG (reference sequence). CDR3 size: 12 residues. The CDR3 sequence: CAWERVDSPLHF. CDR3 sequence (DNA): TGTGCCTGGGAGAGGGTTGATTCACCCCTCCACTTT.

This clonotype was counted between two and nine times. This CDR3 reads CSASGQGGEQYF. DNA for the CDR3: TGCAGTGCTAGTGGACAGGGCGGCGAGCAGTACTTC. The chain has TRBV20-1 and TRBJ2-7, with 8 nucleotides matching TRBD1. V lost 3 bases to trimming and J lost 6 bases; unmatched junction nucleotides: 4. CDR1 is DFQATT and CDR2 is SNEGSKA in the germline V gene (reference sequence). The CDR3 sequence is 12 residues long.

This chain joins TRBV6-1 and TRBJ1-4, with D possibly matching TRBD1 (5 bases). This CDR3 spans 17 amino acids. Germline lookup yields CDR1 MNHNS and CDR2 SASEGT. V gave up 5 bases and J gave up 0 bases, with 16 bases separating them. CDR3 nucleotides: TGTGCCAGCAGTCGGACCCCTCCGGGGGCAACTAATGAAAAACTGTTTTTT. This encodes CASSRTPPGATNEKLFF.

The table lists this clonotype with a few counts. V usage is TRBV29-1 and J usage is TRBJ2-7; D ambiguous. The CDR3 has 14 residues. Germline loops: CDR1 SQVTM, CDR2 ANQGSEA. V shed 3 bases and J shed 2 bases, with 14 bases lying between them. CDR3 in DNA: TGCAGCGTTGATGGGATTGGAGAAACCTACGAGCAGTACTTC. Translated, it gives CSVDGIGETYEQYF.

J is TRBJ2-3 and V is TRBV2, with TRBD2 identical over 9 bases. The V gene end was trimmed by 2 bases and the J gene end by 1 base; junction bases not matched to a gene: 4. The CDR3 contains 16 residues. Germline V gene sequence: CDR1 SNHLY, CDR2 FYNNEI. The CDR3 spells CASSEWRTSGTDTQYF. The DNA of the CDR3 is TGTGCCAGCAGTGAATGGAGGACTAGCGGCACAGATACGCAGTATTTT.

This clonotype appeared a few times. The chain links TRBV12-3 or TRBV12-4 to TRBJ2-6, with D maybe TRBD1 (6 bases). Trimming pared 7 bases from V and 4 bases from J, leaving 14 bases between. The CDR3 consists of 15 residues. The DNA for the CDR3 is TGTGCCAGCATACTTACAGGGACCGGGGCCAACGTCCTGACTTTC. Amino acids: CASILTGTGANVLTF.

This clonotype was observed once. The chain carries TRBV3-1 and TRBJ1-1; D call uncertain. Looked up from germline, CDR1 is LGHDT and CDR2 is YNNKEL (reference sequence). The CDR3 length is 15 residues. The V end was cut by 0 bases, the J end by 11 bases, with 19 bases between. CDR3 protein: CASSQDRGPRPFAFF. The CDR3 DNA reads as TGTGCCAGCAGCCAAGATCGTGGGCCGCGCCCGTTCGCTTTCTTT.

This chain connects TRBV10-3 to TRBJ2-5, with D perhaps TRBD2 (5 bases). The J call may not be correct, given that the DNA end is closer to TRBJ2-7. This CDR3 spans 15 amino acids. In germline, CDR1 is ENHRY, CDR2 SYGVKD. CDR3 in DNA: TGTGCCATCAGTGAGGGGGTAGCGACTAATTACGAGCAGTACTTC. It translates to CAISEGVATNYEQYF.

V usage is TRBV2 and J usage is TRBJ2-7; no clear D. Germline assignment: CDR1 SNHLY and CDR2 FYNNEI. The CDR3 length is 14 residues. Trimming took off 6 bases at V and 0 bases at J, with 12 bases between the two ends. The CDR3 spells CASRTDAYSYEQYF. The DNA of the CDR3 is TGTGCCAGCAGGACCGACGCCTACTCCTACGAGCAGTACTTC. The full variable domain, with the rest looked up from reference TRBV2 and TRBJ2-7, is EPEVTQTPSHQVTQMGQEVILRCVPISNHLYFYWYRQILGQKVEFLVSFYNNEISEKSEIFDDQFSVERPDGSNFTLKIRSTKLEDSAMYFCASRTDAYSYEQYFGPGTRLTVT.

This clonotype has just a few counts. In DNA, the CDR3 is TGTGCCAGCAGCTTCACTAGCGGGAGGGCGGGCACAGATACGCAGTATTTT. Translating gives CASSFTSGRAGTDTQYF. The V call is TRBV27, the J call TRBJ2-3; 13 nucleotides line up with TRBD2. Germline V gene lookup returns CDR1 MNHEY and CDR2 SMNVEV (reference sequence). Losses at the gene ends were 6 bases for V and 1 base for J; bases not matched to a gene: 7. This CDR3 has 17 amino acids.

This clonotype was found once. The rearrangement uses TRBV9 and TRBJ2-7; the match to TRBD1 covers 9 bases. The CDR3 is made up of 16 amino acids. Per germline, CDR1 SGDLS and CDR2 YYNGEE. J was trimmed by 0 bases and V by 0 bases; bases with no gene match: 4. CDR3 nucleotides: TGTGCCAGCAGCGTAGGTTGGACAGGGGCCTCCTACGAGCAGTACTTC. The encoded protein is CASSVGWTGASYEQYF.

This chain links TRBV2 with TRBJ1-1; D might be TRBD1 (5 bases). This CDR3 spans 13 amino acids. Looked up from germline, CDR1 is SNHLY and CDR2 is FYNNEI. The V and J ends lost 4 bases and 9 bases respectively, with 15 bases between them. The CDR3 DNA is TGTGCCAGCAGTGGGGGGGAAAGAGGTAAAGCTTTCTTT. Protein sequence: CASSGGERGKAFF.

The rearrangement joins TRBV5-1 to TRBJ2-3; the match to TRBD2 covers 12 bases. V lost 0 bases, J lost 2 bases, and 4 bases stayed unmatched. CDR3 size: 17 residues. Germline CDR1 SGHRS, CDR2 YFSETQ. The CDR3 loop reads CASSLVPSGRATDTQYF. The CDR3 nucleotides are TGCGCCAGCAGCTTGGTTCCTAGCGGGAGGGCCACAGATACGCAGTATTTT.

This clonotype was counted between two and nine times. The chain has TRBV29-1 and TRBJ2-1, with 10 positions matching TRBD2. The CDR3 runs 14 residues. The germline CDR1 and CDR2 sequences are SQVTM and ANQGSEA. Trimming at V came to 4 bases and at J to 4 bases, leaving 4 bases not matched to a gene. CDR3 in amino acids: CSVGTSGEYNEQFF. The CDR3 DNA reads as TGCAGCGTTGGGACTAGCGGAGAATACAATGAGCAGTTCTTC.

CDR3 residues: CATLDDEQFF. The CDR3 DNA reads TGTGCCACCCTGGACGATGAGCAGTTCTTC. The V gene is TRBV2, the J gene TRBJ2-1; D call uncertain. V was cut by 10 bases and J by 8 bases, with 9 bases left in between. Germline assignment: CDR1 SNHLY and CDR2 FYNNEI. This CDR3 has 10 residues. The full variable domain, completed using reference TRBV2 and TRBJ2-1, is EPEVTQTPSHQVTQMGQEVILRCVPISNHLYFYWYRQILGQKVEFLVSFYNNEISEKSEIFDDQFSVERPDGSNFTLKIRSTKLEDSAMYFCATLDDEQFFGPGTRLTVL.

This clonotype came up once. This chain links TRBV7-8 with TRBJ1-2; 7 bases align to TRBD1. This CDR3 is 14 amino acids long. V dropped 2 bases and J dropped 2; count of bases not matched to a gene: 2. From germline, CDR1 is SGHVS and CDR2 FQNEAQ. CDR3 in DNA: TGTGCCAGCAGCTTACAGACAGGGAACTATGGCTACACCTTC. Translated: CASSLQTGNYGYTF.